The T cell receptor beta chain under discussion was sequenced for a study of shared clonotypes between healthy human individuals (TCRdb year 2020). Background for the entire study: A couple of women and a few men aged 18 to 49 years were included in the cohort. To increase sequencing depth and limit assay-specific biases, TCR repertoire library preparation and sequencing were carried out by different laboratories using diverse techniques. To estimate repertoire size and how much clonotype sharing occurs between individuals, the study deeply sequenced the blood TCR repertoires of five healthy adults. Each donor's leukapheresis produced roughly between roughly 0.85 and 9.5 billion PBMCs. For each donor, CD4 naive and CD4 memory were each run on three plates, CD8 naive on two plates, and CD8 memory on one plate. Paper-wide results and their limitations: Approximately 5% of naive CD4, more than 3% of naive CD8, approximately 2.2% of memory CD4, and about 0.4% of memory CD8 clonotypes were shared across several donors. Naive subsets generally had larger estimated clonotype richness than memory subsets did. Because the study included a small number of donors, the genetic and exposure-history diversity represented was limited. Incomplete sequencing was indicated by rarefaction of sorted-subset datasets, despite the large sequencing depth. Compared with non-shared clonotypes, clonotypes shared by all four sorted-subset donors had higher generation probabilities. Based on pairwise subsampling, the degree of clonotype sharing among donors was expected to be affected by sequencing depth. Only blood was sampled, and tissue TCR repertoires likely differ from those in blood.

The CDR3 runs 13 residues from the cysteine to the phenylalanine. Here the CDR3 DNA is all that survives: 39 bases in frame from base 1. V is shortened by 5 bases, J by 4 bases, and the region joining them spans 11 bases. From a lookup of the germline V gene, CDR1 and CDR2 are SGHTA and FQGTGA. CD8 naive samples consisted of CD45RO-negative cells that were positively selected for CCR7, yielding a CD45RA+CCR7+ population without TemRA cells. The donors were healthy, HIV-negative adults who had no recently reported acute infections or vaccinations. Every donor was a Caucasian adult residing in Nashville, Tennessee, USA. Blood was collected by leukapheresis, and PBMCs were isolated by Ficoll-Histopaque density gradient centrifugation and then cryopreserved in liquid nitrogen vapor phase. Analytical flow cytometry was used to check the purity and quantity of every magnetically sorted T cell population. From each sorted fraction, genomic DNA was isolated and quantified by UV absorbance on a Nanodrop 2000c.

Using the deep immunoSEQ assay, TCR CDR3 regions were amplified from genomic DNA by multiplex PCR. Extracted genomic DNA from each cell subset was spread evenly across all wells of several immunoSEQ 96-well plates, with each plate serving as a replicate. Each replicate PCR for sorted subsets received roughly 0.2 ug genomic DNA, equal to about 30,000 T cell genomes. The purified libraries were quantified using a Qubit 3.0 fluorometer, sized with a Bioanalyzer 2100, and then quantified again using the KAPA Library Quantification kit. Every immunoSEQ 96-well plate was sequenced on a separate single-read 150-cycle Illumina NextSeq 550 flow cell. Regarding the original processing steps: Because the immunoSEQ output included only junctional sequences and no quality scores, the filtering could not be the same as the filtering used for full-length reads. Sequences were annotated with PyIR, a Python wrapper for IgBLAST v1.9, using IMGT germline references to assign V/J genes and CDR3. Reads with weak V/J assignments (E-value above 1e-6), missing CDR3, stop codons, out-of-frame junctions, or ambiguous translated residues were removed. V3J clonotypes were defined by identical inferred V gene, J gene, and CDR3 amino acid sequence. Percentage overlap between repertoires was computed as shared unique clonotypes divided by the size of the smaller repertoire. Richness of each repertoire was evaluated using RTK rarefaction, the Chao1 estimator, and Recon v2.1 estimates of unobserved clonotypes. OLGA was used to compute generation probabilities for all TCRbeta clonotypes that the gDNA method yielded from a few donors. Not all clones reach the TCRdb copy of this immuneACCESS table, which keeps in-frame sequences only. Checked studies attribute under half of the gap to unresolved V genes and leave the rest unexplained. V, J and clone size reflect that table, while D and trimming were determined from the DNA. This sample lists roughly 1,800,000 clones; about 95% were detected once. The ten top clones hold around 1.2% of the sample.

On this clone itself: No antigen is known for it. No base-level quality is on record; no much larger clone is a single base apart.

This clonotype was obtained from a man aged 18-30 years in good health. Specimen: naive CD8+ T cells sorted from blood. What the cell subset or site label conveys for this sample: CD45RA+CCR7+. The rearrangement joined TRBV7-3 to TRBJ1-1, with the D gene uncertain. The CDR3 corresponds to CASSPDPRTEAFF. The bases read TGTGCCAGCAGCCCGGACCCTCGCACTGAAGCTTTCTTT.